This TCR beta chain appears in the sequencing data of a study of CD8+CD57+ T cells in acquired aplastic anemia (dated 2018 in TCRdb). In the study overall: On average, sorted CD4+ and CD8+ cells yielded around 3.5 ug of extracted DNA, with a range of roughly 0.17 to 27.4 ug. For healthy donor samples, the average read count was about 10.8 million for CD4+ cells and 11 million to 14 million for CD8+ cells.

For this clonotype: The antigen it recognizes is unknown. Base quality data are lacking; no much larger clone is found one base away.

General study outcomes and caveats: CD8+ Simpson's diversity did not differ significantly between patients and healthy controls (P=0.060). Although 25 to 30 CD8+ CDR3 sequences were shared by patients and controls, these sequences appeared highly expressed in patients and within the immunodominant clones of patients.

In this study, sorted CD4+ and CD8+ T cells from the blood of healthy subjects and of severe aplastic anemia patients had their TCR repertoires deep-sequenced. Ficoll-Paque density gradient centrifugation was used to isolate peripheral blood mononuclear cells. Before DNA extraction, CD4+ and CD8+ T cells were sorted by FACS or by magnetic beads. Genomic DNA was used as template for profiling of TCR beta VDJ combinations and CDR3 sequences. An Illumina HiSeq 2000 was used for TCR repertoire sequencing. Turning to the authors' computational methods: Repertoire assessment relied on Simpson's diversity index, CDR3 size and DJ length profiles, and TRBV/TRBJ rearrangement plots. The most abundant DNA sequence in the deep sequencing data was defined as the immunodominant clone. CDR3 amino acid sequences were checked for sharing between subjects and were compared against published repertoires and the VDJdb database. TCRdb took the public reads, trimmed them with fastp at Q25, ran MiXCR for clone calling and kept in-frame beta chains. Rows with one shared CDR3 protein collapse into an entry with the most common genes and DNA. None of the V and J calls come from the authors' own analysis; TCRdb made them. Counted in this sample were approximately 170,000 distinct CDR3 sequences; about three fifths of them appeared once. In total, the top ten clones hold under 60% of the sample.

The CDR3 has 17 amino acids, counting the end cysteine and phenylalanine. The sequence is cut down to CDR3 DNA, 51 bases in frame from base 1. V and J are trimmed by 6 bases and 2 bases, and the gene matches miss 14 bases of the junction. Sequences MNHNS (CDR1) and SASEGT (CDR2) are obtained from the germline V gene. The sample taken for sequencing was sorted CD4+, CD8+, or CD8+CD57+ T cells (not recorded which) from PBMCs. The chain joins TRBV6-1 to TRBJ1-1, with 8 bases in between that match TRBD1. The sequence was obtained from a human donor in good health. CDR3 sequence: CASRENYKDRENTEAFF. The nucleotide sequence is given as TGTGCCAGCAGAGAGAACTACAAGGACAGGGAAAACACTGAAGCTTTCTTT.